This is a list of T cell receptor beta chains from one sample in a study of T cell clonotyping in hematopoietic cell transplantation. This table comes from immunoSEQ multiplex PCR, and its TCRdb copy is limited to in-frame clones, with some not included. This table has roughly 34,000 clones, 90% to 95% appearing once. The sequencing here drew on peripheral blood mononuclear cells, taken before stem cell transplant. The source is a man aged 35 to 55 with chronic myeloid leukemia. Some clones in this sample may be carry-over from other donors' samples. CDR3s include the opening cysteine and the closing phenylalanine or tryptophan. A D gene is named only where the DNA matches it firmly. A clone size is listed for some rows: how often the clone was seen (once, few, many), or a class if it is expanded.

D: .
size: .
V: TRBV28
J: TRBJ1-6
DNA: TGTGCCAGCAGTTTCTCCTTGATCTCCTATAATTCACCCCTCCACTTT
CDR3: CASSFSLISYNSPLHF

D: TRBD1
size: .
V: TRBV10-3
J: TRBJ1-1
DNA: TGTGCCATCAGCGTCACAGGGGACCCGAACACTGAAGCTTTCTTT
CDR3: CAISVTGDPNTEAFF

D: .
size: .
V: TRBV30
J: TRBJ2-3
DNA: TGTGCCTGGAGCCCCCCGGGGCGGGGCCTTGGGGATACGCAGTATTTT
CDR3: CAWSPPGRGLGDTQYF

D: .
size: .
V: TRBV7-9
J: TRBJ2-7
DNA: TGTGCCAGCAGCTTCGGACTCTACGAGCAGTACTTC
CDR3: CASSFGLYEQYF

D: .
size: .
V: TRBV28
J: TRBJ2-3
DNA: TGTGCCAGCAGTTTCCCCAGGGGAGCCGATACGCAGTATTTT
CDR3: CASSFPRGADTQYF

D: TRBD1
size: .
V: TRBV6-6
J: TRBJ1-3
DNA: TGTGCCAGCAGTTACCGGGGACAGGGCTCTGGAAACACCATATATTTT
CDR3: CASSYRGQGSGNTIYF

D: .
size: .
V: TRBV7-2
J: TRBJ1-2
DNA: TGTGCCAGCAGCCTGGACTTTGGGGGCTACACCTTC
CDR3: CASSLDFGGYTF

D: .
size: .
V: TRBV7-6
J: TRBJ2-6
DNA: TGTGCCAGCAGCCTCGACGTCAACTCTGGGGCCAACGTCCTGACTTTC
CDR3: CASSLDVNSGANVLTF

D: .
size: .
V: TRBV19
J: TRBJ1-5
DNA: TGTGCCAGTAGTATCTTTACAGGGAGCAATCAGCCCCAGCATTTT
CDR3: CASSIFTGSNQPQHF

D: .
size: .
V: TRBV7-2
J: TRBJ1-6
DNA: TGTGCCAGCAGCTCGCGTATACGAGGTTCACCCCTCCACTTT
CDR3: CASSSRIRGSPLHF

D: TRBD1
size: .
V: TRBV6-6
J: TRBJ1-4
DNA: TGTGCCAGCAGCCAACAGGGGATCGAGGAAAAACTGTTTTTT
CDR3: CASSQQGIEEKLFF

D: TRBD2
size: .
V: TRBV10-2
J: TRBJ2-7
DNA: TGCGCCAGCAGACCTAGCGGTCCCGCCTACGAGCAGTACTTC
CDR3: CASRPSGPAYEQYF

D: TRBD1
size: .
V: TRBV28
J: TRBJ1-2
DNA: TGTGCCAGCAGCTCCGGGACAGGAGCCTATGGCTACACCTTC
CDR3: CASSSGTGAYGYTF

D: TRBD2
size: .
V: TRBV9
J: TRBJ2-5
DNA: TGTGCCAGCAGCGTGTCACTAGCGGGGCAAGAGACCCAGTACTTC
CDR3: CASSVSLAGQETQYF

D: TRBD1
size: .
V: TRBV2
J: TRBJ2-2
DNA: TGTGCCAGCAGTCGGGACAGGGTTCCCGGGGAGCTGTTTTTT
CDR3: CASSRDRVPGELFF

D: .
size: .
V: TRBV5-6
J: TRBJ1-1
DNA: TGTGCCAGCAGCGGGGCGGGTTACACTGAAGCTTTCTTT
CDR3: CASSGAGYTEAFF

D: .
size: .
V: TRBV27
J: TRBJ2-6
DNA: TGTGCCAGCAGACTGCGCTCTGGGGCCAACGTCCTGACTTTC
CDR3: CASRLRSGANVLTF

D: TRBD1
size: .
V: TRBV5-1
J: TRBJ1-2
DNA: TGCGCCAGCAGCCCTGGGACAGGGGCAGGCTACACCTTC
CDR3: CASSPGTGAGYTF

D: TRBD2
size: .
V: TRBV6-5
J: TRBJ2-7
DNA: TGTGCCAGCACCACGGGGGGTACAGGCGAGCAGTACTTC
CDR3: CASTTGGTGEQYF

D: .
size: .
V: TRBV6-5
J: TRBJ1-6
DNA: TGTGCCAGCAGTTACTCGGGAGGGGGTCAAAATTCACCCCTCCACTTT
CDR3: CASSYSGGGQNSPLHF

D: TRBD1
size: .
V: TRBV28
J: TRBJ1-4
DNA: TGTGCCAGCAGTTTAGGTTCGACAGGGGTGAATGAAAAACTGTTTTTT
CDR3: CASSLGSTGVNEKLFF

D: .
size: .
V: TRBV6-5
J: TRBJ1-1
DNA: TGTGCCAGCAGTTACTCGTCGGGGGAGACTGAAGCTTTCTTT
CDR3: CASSYSSGETEAFF

D: TRBD2
size: .
V: TRBV28
J: TRBJ2-2
DNA: TGTGCCAGCAGTCCAACCGGGACTAGCGGGGGGGCCGGAACCGGGGAGCTGTTTTTT
CDR3: CASSPTGTSGGAGTGELFF

D: .
size: .
V: TRBV6-1
J: TRBJ1-1
DNA: TGTGCCAGCAGTGAAGATAGTGACAGTACGAACACTGAAGCTTTCTTT
CDR3: CASSEDSDSTNTEAFF

D: .
size: .
V: TRBV11-3
J: TRBJ1-1
DNA: TGTGCCAGCAGCATGGGTCCCTGGGGAGCTTTCTTT
CDR3: CASSMGPWGAFF

D: .
size: .
V: TRBV4-3
J: TRBJ1-2
DNA: TGCGCCAGCAGCCACGATCAGGGATATCGGGGCTACACCTTC
CDR3: CASSHDQGYRGYTF

D: .
size: .
V: TRBV19
J: TRBJ2-5
DNA: TGTGCCAGTAGTCCAGGGACCCTATACCAAGAGACCCAGTACTTC
CDR3: CASSPGTLYQETQYF

D: TRBD2
size: .
V: TRBV2
J: TRBJ2-2
DNA: TGTGCCAGCAGTCTTTCGACTAGCGACACCGGGGAGCTGTTTTTT
CDR3: CASSLSTSDTGELFF

D: .
size: .
V: TRBV5-5
J: TRBJ2-7
DNA: TGTGCCAGCAGCCTATACGAGCAGTACTTC
CDR3: CASSLYEQYF

D: .
size: .
V: TRBV11-2
J: TRBJ2-5
DNA: TGTGCCAGCAGCTTAGAGCGAGGAGGGACCCAGTACTTC
CDR3: CASSLERGGTQYF

D: TRBD1
size: once
V: TRBV6-5
J: TRBJ1-5
DNA: TGTGCCAGCAGTTACTCGACAGGGGGACAGCCCCAGCATTTT
CDR3: CASSYSTGGQPQHF

D: .
size: .
V: TRBV7-2
J: TRBJ1-4
DNA: TGTGCCAGCAGCGGACAATTGGGTGAAAAACTGTTTTTT
CDR3: CASSGQLGEKLFF

D: .
size: .
V: TRBV7-7
J: TRBJ2-1
DNA: TGTGCTAGCAGCCCAAGGGCAGTGAGCTCCTACAATGAGCAGTTCTTC
CDR3: CASSPRAVSSYNEQFF

D: TRBD1
size: once
V: TRBV7-9
J: TRBJ2-2
DNA: TGTGCCAGCAGCTTAATTTCAGGGGGCCGGATGTTTTTT
CDR3: CASSLISGGRMFF

D: .
size: .
V: TRBV6-5
J: TRBJ1-5
DNA: TGTGCCAGCAGGGCGGGCAATCAGCCCCAGCATTTT
CDR3: CASRAGNQPQHF

D: .
size: .
V: TRBV6-5
J: TRBJ2-7
DNA: TGTGCCAGCAGGGGCCAGGGGCGATACGAGCAGTACTTC
CDR3: CASRGQGRYEQYF

D: .
size: once
V: TRBV5-1
J: TRBJ2-2
DNA: TGCGCCAGCAGCTTGGCCGCCGGGACCGGGGAGCTGTTTTTT
CDR3: CASSLAAGTGELFF